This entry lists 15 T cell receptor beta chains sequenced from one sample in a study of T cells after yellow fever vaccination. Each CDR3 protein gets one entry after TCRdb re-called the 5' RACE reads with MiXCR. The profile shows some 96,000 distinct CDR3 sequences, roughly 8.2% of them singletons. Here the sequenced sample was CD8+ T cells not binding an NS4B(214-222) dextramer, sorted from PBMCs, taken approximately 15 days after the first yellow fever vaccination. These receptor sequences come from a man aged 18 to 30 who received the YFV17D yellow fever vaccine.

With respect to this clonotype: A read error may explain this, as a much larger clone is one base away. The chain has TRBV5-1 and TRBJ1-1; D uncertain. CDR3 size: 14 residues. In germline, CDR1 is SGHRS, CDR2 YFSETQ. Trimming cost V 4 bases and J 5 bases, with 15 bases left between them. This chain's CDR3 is CASSPGLRETEAFF. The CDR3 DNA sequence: TGCGCCAGCAGCCCAGGACTTAGGGAGACTGAAGCTTTCTTT.

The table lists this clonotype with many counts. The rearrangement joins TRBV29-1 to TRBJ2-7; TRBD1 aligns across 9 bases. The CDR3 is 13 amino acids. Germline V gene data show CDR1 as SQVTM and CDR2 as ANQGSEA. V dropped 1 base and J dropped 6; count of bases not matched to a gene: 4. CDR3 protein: CSVEGTGGGEQYF. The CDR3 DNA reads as TGCAGCGTTGAAGGCACAGGGGGCGGCGAGCAGTACTTC.

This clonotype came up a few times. The CDR3 protein is CASRALAGGSTGELFF. DNA of the CDR3: TGTGCCAGTAGGGCTCTAGCGGGGGGCTCTACCGGGGAGCTGTTTTTT. V and J are TRBV19 and TRBJ2-2; 11 positions agree with TRBD2. The CDR3 has 16 amino acids. The ends lost 6 bases at V and 5 bases at J; junction bases unmatched: 8. Germline CDR1 LNHDA, CDR2 SQIVND (reference sequence).

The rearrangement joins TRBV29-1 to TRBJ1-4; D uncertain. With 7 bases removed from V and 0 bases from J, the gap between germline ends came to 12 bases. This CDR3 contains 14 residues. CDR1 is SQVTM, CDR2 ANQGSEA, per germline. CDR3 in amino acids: CSARTVATNEKLFF. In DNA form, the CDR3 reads TGCAGCGCCCGGACGGTTGCAACTAATGAAAAACTGTTTTTT.

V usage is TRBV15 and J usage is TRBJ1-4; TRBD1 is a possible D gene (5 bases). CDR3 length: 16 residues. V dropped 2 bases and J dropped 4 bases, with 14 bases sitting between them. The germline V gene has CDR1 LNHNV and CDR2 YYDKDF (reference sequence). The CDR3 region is CATSRLGTVINEKLFF. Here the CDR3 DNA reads TGTGCCACCAGCAGACTTGGGACGGTGATTAATGAAAAACTGTTTTTT.

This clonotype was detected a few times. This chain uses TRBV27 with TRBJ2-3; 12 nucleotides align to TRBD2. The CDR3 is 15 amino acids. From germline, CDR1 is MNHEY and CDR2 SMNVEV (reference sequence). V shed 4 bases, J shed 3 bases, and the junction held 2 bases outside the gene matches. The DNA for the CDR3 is TGTGCCAGCAGTTGGACTAGCGGGGTGACAGATACGCAGTATTTT. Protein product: CASSWTSGVTDTQYF.

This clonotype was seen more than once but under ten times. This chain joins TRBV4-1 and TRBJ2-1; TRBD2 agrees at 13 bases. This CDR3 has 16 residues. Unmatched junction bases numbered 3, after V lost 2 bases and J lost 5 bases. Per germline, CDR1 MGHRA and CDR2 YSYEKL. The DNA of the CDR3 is TGCGCCAGCAGCCAACCCGGACTAGCGGGGGACAATGAGCAGTTCTTC. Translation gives CASSQPGLAGDNEQFF.

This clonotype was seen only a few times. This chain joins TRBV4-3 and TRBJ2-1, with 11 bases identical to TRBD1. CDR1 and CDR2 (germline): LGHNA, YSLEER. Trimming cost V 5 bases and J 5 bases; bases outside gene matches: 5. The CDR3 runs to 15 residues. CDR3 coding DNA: TGCGCCAGCAGCAGAGGACAGGGGGCAAACAATGAGCAGTTCTTC. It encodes CASSRGQGANNEQFF.

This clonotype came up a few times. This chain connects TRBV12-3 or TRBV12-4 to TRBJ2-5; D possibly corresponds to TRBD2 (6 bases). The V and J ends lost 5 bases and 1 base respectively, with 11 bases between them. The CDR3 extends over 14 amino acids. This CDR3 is CASSAASVQETQYF. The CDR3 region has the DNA TGTGCCAGCAGTGCTGCTAGCGTCCAAGAGACCCAGTACTTC.

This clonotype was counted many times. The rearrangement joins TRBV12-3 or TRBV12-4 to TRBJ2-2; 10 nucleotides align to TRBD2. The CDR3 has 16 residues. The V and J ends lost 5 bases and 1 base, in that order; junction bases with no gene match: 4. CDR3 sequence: CASSAVAGGNTGELFF. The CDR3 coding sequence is TGTGCCAGCAGTGCCGTAGCGGGGGGGAACACCGGGGAGCTGTTTTTT.

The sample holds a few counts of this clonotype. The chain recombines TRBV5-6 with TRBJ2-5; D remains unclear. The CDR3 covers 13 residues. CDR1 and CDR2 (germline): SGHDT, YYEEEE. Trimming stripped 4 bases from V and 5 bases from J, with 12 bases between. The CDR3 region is CASSAYLLETQYF. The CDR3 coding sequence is TGTGCCAGCAGCGCCTACCTACTTGAGACCCAGTACTTC.

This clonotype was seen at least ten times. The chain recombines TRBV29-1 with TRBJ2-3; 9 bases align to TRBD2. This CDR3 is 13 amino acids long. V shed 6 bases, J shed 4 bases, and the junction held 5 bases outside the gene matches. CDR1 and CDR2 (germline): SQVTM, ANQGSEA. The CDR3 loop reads CSVGTSSADTQYF. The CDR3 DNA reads TGCAGCGTAGGGACTAGCAGCGCAGATACGCAGTATTTT.

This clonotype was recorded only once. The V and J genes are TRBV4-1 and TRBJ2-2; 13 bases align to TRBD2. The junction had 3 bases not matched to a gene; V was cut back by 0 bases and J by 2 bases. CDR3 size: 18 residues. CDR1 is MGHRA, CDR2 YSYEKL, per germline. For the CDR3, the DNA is TGCGCCAGCAGCCAAGATCGGACTAGCGGGGGTAACACCGGGGAGCTGTTTTTT. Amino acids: CASSQDRTSGGNTGELFF.

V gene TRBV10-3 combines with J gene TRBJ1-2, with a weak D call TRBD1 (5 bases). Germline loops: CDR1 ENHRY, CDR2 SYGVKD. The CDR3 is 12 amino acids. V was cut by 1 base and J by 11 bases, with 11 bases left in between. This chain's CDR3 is CAISELGPAYTF. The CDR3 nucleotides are TGTGCCATCAGTGAGTTGGGACCCGCGTACACCTTC.

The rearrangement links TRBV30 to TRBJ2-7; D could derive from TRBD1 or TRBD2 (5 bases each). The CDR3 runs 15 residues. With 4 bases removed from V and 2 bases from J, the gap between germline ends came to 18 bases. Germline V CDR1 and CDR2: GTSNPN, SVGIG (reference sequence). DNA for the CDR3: TGTGCCTGGAACAACGGGGTGGGGGTTCCCTACGAGCAGTACTTC. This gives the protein CAWNNGVGVPYEQYF.